This TCR beta chain was sequenced for a study of cytomegalovirus exposure and HLA in healthy donors. General observations from the study: A later analysis showed that HLA-associated TCR beta chains had undergone more clonal expansion than equally common others.

Primers: 60 Vbeta forward and 13 Jbeta reverse. Repertoires were generated with immunoSEQ multiplex PCR, while TCRdb's copy carries only in-frame clones and drops some. The table records 150,000 to 200,000 clones, around 74% of them present only once. This clone was counted a few times. Its antigen is currently unknown. The sample taken for sequencing was PBMCs. The receptor comes from a female donor in good health and CMV-seronegative.

CDR3: CSTTGNTEAFF. CDR3 in DNA: TGCTCCACGACGGGAAACACTGAAGCTTTCTTT. This sequence joins TRBV20-1 and TRBJ1-1; D unresolved. The CDR3 extends over 11 amino acids. From germline, CDR1 is DFQATT and CDR2 SNEGSKA (reference sequence).